This T cell receptor beta chain was retrieved from a study of T-cell reconstitution after alpha-beta-depleted transplantation in children. Unique molecular identifiers were incorporated during preparation of the TCRbeta library. TCRdb re-called the PCR reads with MiXCR, one entry per CDR3 protein. The repertoire includes about 980,000 distinct CDR3 sequences, about 29% of them detected once, and around 30% sits in the top ten. Study-level findings and limits: Reportedly, roughly two months post-transplant, alpha-beta T cells arose from several hundred expanded graft clones.

Germline values: CDR1 MNHEY, CDR2 SVGAGI. V shed 2 bases, J shed 4 bases, and the junction held 0 bases outside the gene matches. The CDR3 spans 13 residues. This clonotype has a count of ten or more. Its specificity is not known. The specimen was PBMCs, mostly from graft donor cells, collected 360 days after TCRalphabeta/CD19-depleted stem cell transplant. This receptor was identified in a boy under two years old who had a stem cell transplant for SCID, so the T cells may come from the graft donor. The chain uses TRBV6-5 and TRBJ1-1, with TRBD1 matching 8 bases. CDR3 DNA sequence: TGTGCCAGCAGTTACGACAGGGGCACTGAAGCTTTCTTT. Amino acids: CASSYDRGTEAFF.